Here is one T cell receptor (beta chain) with its context. This sample was included in a study of siplizumab effects on memory and regulatory T cells. Clones were sequenced by immunoSEQ multiplex PCR, and TCRdb holds only the in-frame ones, with some missing. The sample lists under 110,000 clones, 92% seen once, with about 12% in the top ten. This CDR3 contains 14 residues. CDR1 and CDR2 (germline): MNHNS, SASEGT. Germline trimming cut 7 bases from V and 4 bases from J; bases unmatched to any gene: 6. The chain uses TRBV6-1 and TRBJ1-4; 7 bases line up with TRBD1. The receptor was derived from a human donor in good health. Sequencing was done on a sample of non-Treg CD4+ T cells sorted from blood. For the CDR3, the DNA is TGTGCCAGCAACCGGGACAGAGTTAATGAAAAACTGTTTTTT. Amino acid sequence: CASNRDRVNEKLFF.